The clone carrying this T cell receptor beta chain has only a few counts. Using RNA transcripts as the source, TCR beta CDR3 regions were amplified. The primer set for the first-round RT-PCR of the TCR CDR3 was HTBI. TCRdb re-analysed the multiplex PCR reads in MiXCR, keeping a single row per CDR3 protein. The data contain some 600,000 distinct CDR3 sequences, under 60% of them singletons. Subjects aged 18 to 65 presented with newly diagnosed hyperthyroidism of less than 2 months' duration. This entry is derived from a study of T cells in Graves' hyperthyroidism and ophthalmopathy. This receptor was obtained from a woman aged 18 to 35 with Graves' hyperthyroidism. Material: peripheral blood or thyroid tissue (not recorded which).

The CDR3 here is CASSLDGMRRYTF. The CDR3 bases are TGTGCCAGCAGCTTAGATGGTATGCGACGCTACACCTTC. The chain joins TRBV7-2 to TRBJ1-2; no clear D. Germline CDR1 SGHTA, CDR2 FQGNSA. Trimming took 1 base from V and 9 from J, leaving 12 bases between them. This CDR3 is built from 13 residues.